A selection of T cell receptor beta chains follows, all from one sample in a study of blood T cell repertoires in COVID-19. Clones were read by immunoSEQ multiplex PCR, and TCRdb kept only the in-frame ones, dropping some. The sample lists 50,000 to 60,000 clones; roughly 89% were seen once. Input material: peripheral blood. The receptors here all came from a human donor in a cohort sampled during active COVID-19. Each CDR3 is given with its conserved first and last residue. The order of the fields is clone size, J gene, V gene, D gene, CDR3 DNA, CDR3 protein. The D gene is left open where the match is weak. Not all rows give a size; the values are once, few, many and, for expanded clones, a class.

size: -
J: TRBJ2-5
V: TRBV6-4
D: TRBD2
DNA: TGTGCCCCCAGACCAGCGGGAGGGCCGGAGACCCAGTACTTC
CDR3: CAPRPAGGPETQYF

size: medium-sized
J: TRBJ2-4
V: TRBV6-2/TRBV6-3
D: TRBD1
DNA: TGTGCCAGCACCCCGACAGGGAAGGGAAACATTCAGTACTTC
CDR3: CASTPTGKGNIQYF

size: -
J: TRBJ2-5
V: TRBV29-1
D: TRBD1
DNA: TGCAGCGTTGAGGGCGGGGACAGGGGCGGCGAGACCCAGTACTTC
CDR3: CSVEGGDRGGETQYF

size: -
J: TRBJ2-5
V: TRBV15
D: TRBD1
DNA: TGTGCCACCAGCAGGGACAGGGGCGAAGAGACCCAGTACTTC
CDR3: CATSRDRGEETQYF

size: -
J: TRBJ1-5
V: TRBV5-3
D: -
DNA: TGTGCCAGTCGACAGAGGGCGGGACAGCCCCAGCATTTT
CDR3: CASRQRAGQPQHF

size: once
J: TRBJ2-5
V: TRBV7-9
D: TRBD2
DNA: TGTGCCAGCAGCGGACTAGTAATGTCCCAGTACTTC
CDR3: CASSGLVMSQYF

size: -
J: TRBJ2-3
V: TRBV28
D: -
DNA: TGTGCCAGCAGAACGGACTCGCAAGGTACGCAGTATTTT
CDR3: CASRTDSQGTQYF

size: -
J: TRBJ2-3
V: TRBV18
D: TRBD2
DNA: TGTGCCAGCTCACCCCAGAGCGGGGGCCTAGATACGCAGTATTTT
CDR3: CASSPQSGGLDTQYF

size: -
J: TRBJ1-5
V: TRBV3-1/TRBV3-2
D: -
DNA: TGTGCCAGCAGCCAAGGCCATATGGGCTACACGGTCCTTAGCAATCAGCCCCAGCATTTT
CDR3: CASSQGHMGYTVLSNQPQHF

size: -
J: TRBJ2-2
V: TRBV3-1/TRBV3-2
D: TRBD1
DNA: TGTGCCAGCAGCCACAGGGGGCGAGGCGGGGAGCTGTTTTTT
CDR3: CASSHRGRGGELFF

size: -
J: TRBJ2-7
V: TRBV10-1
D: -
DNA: TGCGCCAGCAGTGAAGCGGGCTCCGGGGACGAGCAGTACTTC
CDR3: CASSEAGSGDEQYF

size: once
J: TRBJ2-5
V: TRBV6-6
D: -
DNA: TGTGCCAGCCGGAGCGAGGCCTTTCAAGAGACCCAGTACTTC
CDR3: CASRSEAFQETQYF

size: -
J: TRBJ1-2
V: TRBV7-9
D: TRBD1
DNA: TGTGCCAGCAGCTGGGGGACAGGGGGCTATGGCTACACCTTC
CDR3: CASSWGTGGYGYTF

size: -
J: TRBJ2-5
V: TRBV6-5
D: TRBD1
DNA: TGTGCCAGCAAGGGGGCGGATTTAGAGACCCAGTACTTC
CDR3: CASKGADLETQYF

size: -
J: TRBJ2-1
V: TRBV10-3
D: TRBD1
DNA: TGTGCCATCGGGACAGGGGTCTACAATGAGCAGTTCTTC
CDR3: CAIGTGVYNEQFF

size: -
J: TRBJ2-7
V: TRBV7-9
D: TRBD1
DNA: TGTGCCTCCGCCGGGACAGGTCCCTACGAGCAGTACTTC
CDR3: CASAGTGPYEQYF

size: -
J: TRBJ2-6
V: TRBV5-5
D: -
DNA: TGTGCCAGCAGCGGGGCAGTCTCAGGAGGGGCCAACGTCCTGACTTTC
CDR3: CASSGAVSGGANVLTF

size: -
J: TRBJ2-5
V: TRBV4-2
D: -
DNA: TGTGCCAGCAGCCAAGATCAGCGGGACCAAGAGACCCAGTACTTC
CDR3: CASSQDQRDQETQYF

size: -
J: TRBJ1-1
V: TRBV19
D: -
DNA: TGTGCCAGTAGTACGACAGCTTACACTGAAGCTTTCTTT
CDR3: CASSTTAYTEAFF

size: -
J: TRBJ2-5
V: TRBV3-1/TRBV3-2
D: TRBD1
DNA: TGTGCCACCAGACAGGGGGAGACCCAGTACTTC
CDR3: CATRQGETQYF

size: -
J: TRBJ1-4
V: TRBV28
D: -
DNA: TGTGCCAGCAGTCTATCGGGGACTAATGAAAAACTGTTTTTT
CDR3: CASSLSGTNEKLFF

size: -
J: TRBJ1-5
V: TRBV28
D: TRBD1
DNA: TGTGCCAGCAGACCTCCGGGACAGGGGTCCAATCAGCCCCAGCATTTT
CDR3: CASRPPGQGSNQPQHF

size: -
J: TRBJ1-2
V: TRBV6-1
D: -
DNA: TGTGCCAGCAGTGAACAACAGGGTGGCTACACCTTC
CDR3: CASSEQQGGYTF

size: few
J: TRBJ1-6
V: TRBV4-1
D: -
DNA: TGCGCCAGCAGCCAATTACAGGAAGATTCACCCCTCCACTTT
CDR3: CASSQLQEDSPLHF

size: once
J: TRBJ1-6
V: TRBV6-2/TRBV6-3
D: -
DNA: TGTGCCAGCAGTTACTCGAGGGCGGGATCCTGGGATTCACCCCTCCACTTT
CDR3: CASSYSRAGSWDSPLHF

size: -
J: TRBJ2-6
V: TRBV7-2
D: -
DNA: TGTGCCAGCAGCTTACAGGTCTCTGGGGCCAACGTCCTGACTTTC
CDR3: CASSLQVSGANVLTF

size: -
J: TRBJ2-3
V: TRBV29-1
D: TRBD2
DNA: TGCAGCGTTCGGGCGCCAGGGAGGGCCGATACGCAGTATTTT
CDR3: CSVRAPGRADTQYF

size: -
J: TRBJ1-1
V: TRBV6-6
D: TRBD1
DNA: TGTGCCAGCAGGGATAACAGGGGGCGGGCTGAAGCTTTCTTT
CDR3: CASRDNRGRAEAFF

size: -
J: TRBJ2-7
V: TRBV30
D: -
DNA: TGTGCCTGGAGTGAGAAGGGGCTAGTCGAGCAGTACTTC
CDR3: CAWSEKGLVEQYF

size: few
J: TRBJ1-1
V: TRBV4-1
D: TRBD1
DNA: TGCGCCAGCAGCCCCCCTGGGAAAACAGGGGGTCGATTAACTGAAGCTTTCTTT
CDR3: CASSPPGKTGGRLTEAFF

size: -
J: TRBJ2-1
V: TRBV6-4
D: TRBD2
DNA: TGTGCCAGCAGTCCTCTAGCGGGTCCATACAATGAGCAGTTCTTC
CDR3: CASSPLAGPYNEQFF

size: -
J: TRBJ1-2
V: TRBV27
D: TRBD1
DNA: TGTGCCAGCAGTCTCCGGGACAGGGGGCTAGGTGGCTACACCTTC
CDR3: CASSLRDRGLGGYTF

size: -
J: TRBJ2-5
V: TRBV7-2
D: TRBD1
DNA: TGTGCCAGCAGCTCCAGGGGGTTCCAAGAGACCCAGTACTTC
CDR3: CASSSRGFQETQYF

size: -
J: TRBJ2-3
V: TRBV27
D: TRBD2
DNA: TGTGCCAGCAGTTCGGGACTAGTCCCAGATACGCAGTATTTT
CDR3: CASSSGLVPDTQYF

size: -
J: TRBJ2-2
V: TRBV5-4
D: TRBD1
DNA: TGTGCCAGCAGCTATACAGGGGACACCGGGGAGCTGTTTTTT
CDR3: CASSYTGDTGELFF

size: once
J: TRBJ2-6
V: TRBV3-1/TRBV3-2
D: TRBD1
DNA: TGTGCCAGCAGCCCCGGCTTCGGACAGGGAAACGCTGGGGCCAACGTCCTGACTTTC
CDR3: CASSPGFGQGNAGANVLTF

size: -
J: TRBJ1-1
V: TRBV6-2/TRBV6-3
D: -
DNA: TGTGCCAGCAGTCGGACAGCCCAAGCTTTCTTT
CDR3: CASSRTAQAFF

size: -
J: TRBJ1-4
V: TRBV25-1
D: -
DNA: TGTGCCAGCAGTGTAGTAACTAATGAAAAACTGTTTTTT
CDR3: CASSVVTNEKLFF

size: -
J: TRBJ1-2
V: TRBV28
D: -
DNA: TGTGCCAGCACTAACCGGGAGAGTGGCTACACCTTC
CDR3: CASTNRESGYTF

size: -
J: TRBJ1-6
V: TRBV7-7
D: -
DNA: TGTGCCAGCAGCTTAGACGACAGATCTAATTCACCCCTCCACTTT
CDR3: CASSLDDRSNSPLHF

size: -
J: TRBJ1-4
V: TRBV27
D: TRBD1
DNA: TGTGCCAGCAGTTTAGACAGGGGAGATGAAAAACTGTTTTTT
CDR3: CASSLDRGDEKLFF

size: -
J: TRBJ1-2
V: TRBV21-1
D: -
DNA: TGTGCCAGCAGCAAGCCCCAACAGAACTATGGCTACACCTTC
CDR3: CASSKPQQNYGYTF

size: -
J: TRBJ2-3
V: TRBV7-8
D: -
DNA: TGTGCCAGCAGTCTTCCTACTAGTGGAGATACGCAGTATTTT
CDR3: CASSLPTSGDTQYF

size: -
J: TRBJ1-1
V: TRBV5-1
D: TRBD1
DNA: TGCGCCAGCAGCTTAAACAGGGGCCCTGAAGCTTTCTTT
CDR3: CASSLNRGPEAFF

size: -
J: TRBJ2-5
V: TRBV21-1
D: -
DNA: TGTGCCAGCAGCTCCGGACTAGCGGGACAAGAGACCCAGTACTTC
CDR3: CASSSGLAGQETQYF

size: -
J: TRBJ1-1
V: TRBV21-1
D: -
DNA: TGTGCCAGCAGCAGACCCCGGCCTCTCGGGGACACTGAAGCTTTCTTT
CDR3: CASSRPRPLGDTEAFF

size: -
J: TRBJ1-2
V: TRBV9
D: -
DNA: TGTGTCAGAAAGGGCCCTCCGGGGGGCTACACCTTC
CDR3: CVRKGPPGGYTF

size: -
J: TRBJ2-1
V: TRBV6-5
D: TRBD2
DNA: TGTGCCAGCAGTCGCAAAGGACTAGGCGATGAGCAGTTCTTC
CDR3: CASSRKGLGDEQFF

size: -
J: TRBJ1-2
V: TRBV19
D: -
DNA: TGTGCCAGTAGGTTAACCAACGAGCCGAGTTCCTATGGCTACACCTTC
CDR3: CASRLTNEPSSYGYTF

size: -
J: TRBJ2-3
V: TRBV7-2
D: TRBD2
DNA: TGTGCCAGCAGCTTAGTCTTAGCGGGTGGTTTTAGCACAGATACGCAGTATTTT
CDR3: CASSLVLAGGFSTDTQYF

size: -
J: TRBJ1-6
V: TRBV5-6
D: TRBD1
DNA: TGTGCCAGCAGCTTGGGACAGGGGATTTCACCCCTCCACTTT
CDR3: CASSLGQGISPLHF

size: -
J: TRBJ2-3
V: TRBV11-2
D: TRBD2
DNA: TGTGCCAGCAGCTTTCGGCTAGCGGGGATCACAGATACGCAGTATTTT
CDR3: CASSFRLAGITDTQYF

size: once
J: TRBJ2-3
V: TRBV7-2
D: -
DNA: TGTGCCAGCAGCTTAGGGGGGGACGGAGTAGATACGCAGTATTTT
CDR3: CASSLGGDGVDTQYF

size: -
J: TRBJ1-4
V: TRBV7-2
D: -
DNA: TGTGCCAGCAGCTCCCCGGGGAGGGACGAAAAACTGTTTTTT
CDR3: CASSSPGRDEKLFF

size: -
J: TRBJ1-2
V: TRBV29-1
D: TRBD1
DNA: TGCAGCGTCCCACAGGGGGTCTATGGCTACACCTTC
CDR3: CSVPQGVYGYTF